The rows below give T cell receptor beta chains drawn from one sample of a study of T-cell reconstitution after alpha-beta-depleted transplantation in children. TCRdb called the PCR reads again in MiXCR, with one record for every CDR3 protein. The sample holds under 300,000 distinct CDR3 sequences, over 9.5% seen once. Source: PBMCs from the stem cell graft donor, taken from the stem cell graft. All receptors derive from a human donor who donated a stem cell graft to a child with SCID. CDR3s leave out the opening cysteine and the closing phenylalanine or tryptophan. Fields, in order: clone size, V gene, J gene, CDR3 protein. A clone size is listed for some rows: how often the clone was seen (once, few, many), or a class if it is expanded.

size: many; V: TRBV18; J: TRBJ1-2; CDR3: ASSPTGLNYGYT
size: many; V: TRBV5-5; J: TRBJ2-2; CDR3: ASSLGTAPLRLVF
size: many; V: TRBV20-1; J: TRBJ1-2; CDR3: SARGPQRSYGYT
size: many; V: TRBV24-1; J: TRBJ2-3; CDR3: ATSDLPDSLSTYTQY
size: many; V: TRBV15; J: TRBJ1-1; CDR3: ATSIRDPGAEAF
size: many; V: TRBV5-1; J: TRBJ2-7; CDR3: ASSLLGGQSSTSYEQY
size: few; V: TRBV5-5; J: TRBJ2-5; CDR3: ASSLGGGGLGD
size: many; V: TRBV20-1; J: TRBJ1-2; CDR3: SARAYTDGYT
size: many; V: TRBV5-5; J: TRBJ1-2; CDR3: ASSYTPGAGYT
size: many; V: TRBV6-5; J: TRBJ1-2; CDR3: ASSYKKDRDYGYT
size: NA; V: TRBV29-1; J: TRBJ1-2; CDR3: SAQGTANYGYT
size: NA; V: TRBV12-3/TRBV12-4; J: TRBJ1-5; CDR3: APQGHLSNQPQH
size: many; V: TRBV5-1; J: TRBJ2-7; CDR3: ASSLSVQETYEQY
size: few; V: TRBV7-8; J: TRBJ2-5; CDR3: ASSKDGFIETQY
size: NA; V: TRBV5-1; J: TRBJ2-5; CDR3: ASSVGMGAETQY
size: many; V: TRBV10-2; J: TRBJ2-7; CDR3: ASSELYEQY
size: many; V: TRBV10-3; J: TRBJ1-2; CDR3: ATSQVNDGYT
size: few; V: TRBV5-1; J: TRBJ2-7; CDR3: ASSLKVFGDRGGFAEQY
size: many; V: TRBV2; J: TRBJ1-1; CDR3: ASGRSNTEAF
size: many; V: TRBV20-1; J: TRBJ2-3; CDR3: SALGAANPSDTQY
size: many; V: TRBV20-1; J: TRBJ1-1; CDR3: SAMTGGSSTEAF
size: few; V: TRBV14; J: TRBJ2-1; CDR3: ASSLRQLSPNEQF
size: many; V: TRBV3-1; J: TRBJ2-7; CDR3: ASSQTSISYEQY
size: many; V: TRBV4-2; J: TRBJ2-3; CDR3: ASSQDKGGGTDTQY